Each of the 13 T cell receptor beta chains below was sequenced from the same sample in a study of T-cell memory formation after mild COVID-19 (dated by TCRdb to the early 2020s). Preparation of the library involved 5' RACE. The sequencer listed for this sample is Illumina NovaSeq 6000. TCRdb reanalyzed the raw reads on its own, using fastp at Q25 for trimming and MiXCR for clone calling, and kept in-frame beta chains. One record per CDR3 amino acid sequence lists the most common genes and DNA. The sample profile shows 100,000 to 150,000 distinct CDR3 sequences; about a sixth of them were found once. Of the sample, 4% to 6% is held by the ten largest clones. Sequences were obtained from PBMCs or a T cell subset sorted from them (not recorded which). Receptors originate from a man in his late teens or twenties who had mild COVID-19 (a few samples of this study predate the infection). The sample titles of this study are shuffled in the database, so cell type and time point are left out; the donor was told from shared clones.

This clonotype has only a few counts. The rearrangement joins TRBV6-5 to TRBJ1-2; 7 bases are a match to TRBD1. The germline CDR1 and CDR2 sequences are MNHEY and SVGAGI. The CDR3 is 15 amino acids. V shed 6 bases and J 4 bases; nucleotides not matched to a gene: 11. Written as DNA, the CDR3 is TGTGCCAGCAGCCGAAGACAGGGTGGAGGCTATGGCTACACCTTC. Translating gives CASSRRQGGGYGYTF.

This clonotype was seen more than once but under ten times. In DNA form, the CDR3 reads TGTGCTAGTGGTCTCGCCCGGGAGGCCAGCACAGATACGCAGTATTTT. This codes for CASGLAREASTDTQYF. This chain connects TRBV12-5 to TRBJ2-3; 7 nucleotides line up with TRBD2. The germline V gene encodes CDR1 LGHNT and CDR2 FRNRAP. Unmatched junction bases numbered 8, after V lost 5 bases and J lost 0 bases. The CDR3 covers 16 residues.

This clonotype has a count of ten or more. The rearrangement uses TRBV20-1 and TRBJ2-1; D might be TRBD2 (6 bases). The germline V gene has CDR1 DFQATT and CDR2 SNEGSKA (reference sequence). The germline V and J ends were trimmed by 2 bases and 8 bases, with 7 bases remaining between them. This CDR3 contains 11 residues. Here the CDR3 reads CSARREDEQFF. DNA of the CDR3: TGCAGTGCTAGAAGGGAGGATGAGCAGTTCTTC.

The J gene is TRBJ2-5, the V gene TRBV7-2; 10 nucleotides align to TRBD2. CDR3 length: 18 residues. Trimming removed 1 base from V and 0 bases from J; junction bases left unmatched: 8. CDR1 is SGHTA and CDR2 is FQGNSA in the germline V gene. The CDR3 DNA reads TGTGCCAGCAGCTTAGTCTCTAGCGGGGGAGCATACCAAGAGACCCAGTACTTC. Translated, it gives CASSLVSSGGAYQETQYF.

This clonotype was counted between two and nine times. The chain is built from TRBV20-1 and TRBJ1-5; no firm D call. The CDR3 length is 13 residues. The germline V gene encodes CDR1 DFQATT and CDR2 SNEGSKA (reference sequence). V was trimmed by 0 bases and J by 0 bases, leaving 3 bases between them. CDR3 loop: CSAREDSNQPQHF. The CDR3 bases are TGCAGTGCTAGAGAAGATAGCAATCAGCCCCAGCATTTT.

This chain connects TRBV7-3 to TRBJ2-7; D may be TRBD2 (5 bases). The V and J ends lost 6 bases and 2 bases respectively, with 14 bases between them. This CDR3 has 14 residues. Germline V CDR1 and CDR2: SGHTA, FQGTGA. The CDR3 DNA sequence: TGTGCCAGCAGTGACTACGTCCAACCCTACGAGCAGTACTTC. Its translation is CASSDYVQPYEQYF.

This clonotype has just a few counts. The rearrangement uses TRBV14 and TRBJ2-4; D might be TRBD2 (5 bases). The ends were cut back, 0 bases at V and 3 bases at J, with 12 bases in the middle. This CDR3 has 16 residues. The germline CDR1 and CDR2 sequences are SGHDN and FVKESK. In DNA form, the CDR3 reads TGTGCCAGCAGCCAAGAGCCACGGGGAGTCAAAAACATTCAGTACTTC. The encoded protein is CASSQEPRGVKNIQYF.

In this sample, this clonotype turned up a few times. The V and J genes are TRBV6-5 and TRBJ1-1, with D perhaps TRBD1 (5 bases). Trimming took off 6 bases at V and 4 bases at J, with 15 bases between the two ends. Germline assignment: CDR1 MNHEY and CDR2 SVGAGI. The CDR3 length is 14 residues. The CDR3 loop reads CASRSRNQGTEAFF. The CDR3 nucleotides read TGTGCCAGCAGGTCCAGAAACCAGGGCACTGAAGCTTTCTTT.

This clonotype showed up just a few times. V usage is TRBV6-6 and J usage is TRBJ2-5, with 8 nucleotides matching TRBD1. After removal of 2 bases from V and 3 bases from J, the junction contained 2 bases not matched to a gene. Germline values: CDR1 MNHNY, CDR2 SVGAGI (reference sequence). This CDR3 is 14 amino acids long. CDR3 in amino acids: CASSYAGGKETQYF. In nucleotides, the CDR3 is TGTGCCAGCAGTTACGCAGGGGGCAAAGAGACCCAGTACTTC.

This chain links TRBV20-1 with TRBJ1-2, with a possible D match to TRBD1 (5 bases). Trimming took off 4 bases at V and 8 bases at J, with 11 bases between the two ends. Germline V gene lookup returns CDR1 DFQATT and CDR2 SNEGSKA (reference sequence). This CDR3 has 11 residues. In nucleotides, the CDR3 is TGCAGTGCTATCCTGGGGCGCGGCTACACCTTC. Encoded protein: CSAILGRGYTF.

This chain links TRBV19 with TRBJ2-3; TRBD1 is a possible D gene (6 bases). Trimming stripped 4 bases from V and 4 bases from J, with 21 bases between. The CDR3 length is 17 residues. CDR1 and CDR2 from the germline V gene are LNHDA and SQIVND (reference sequence). The CDR3 DNA reads TGTGCCAGTAGTAGGGACCCGGGACAACGGGCGGCAGATACGCAGTATTTT. It specifies CASSRDPGQRAADTQYF.

The table lists this clonotype with a few counts. The chain links TRBV12-3 or TRBV12-4 to TRBJ2-3; 7 bases are shared with TRBD1. The CDR3 totals 16 residues. With 5 bases clipped from V and 0 bases from J, the junction kept 8 bases outside the gene matches. The chain's CDR3 is CASSLDRVGSTDTQYF. CDR3 sequence (DNA): TGTGCCAGCAGTCTAGACAGGGTCGGGAGCACAGATACGCAGTATTTT.

The chain uses TRBV5-1 and TRBJ2-4; TRBD1 matches 9 bases. The CDR3 runs to 15 residues. Trimming removed 3 bases from V and 5 bases from J; junction bases left unmatched: 6. Germline V CDR1 and CDR2: SGHRS, YFSETQ. The CDR3 region is CASSSQGASENIQYF. As DNA, the CDR3 is TGCGCCAGCAGCTCACAGGGGGCTTCGGAAAACATTCAGTACTTC.